Listed below are T cell receptor beta chains from one sample, sequenced in a study of human T cells and chemical hapten exposure. TCRdb re-analysed the RACE reads in MiXCR, keeping a single row per CDR3 protein. The data contain 300,000 to 450,000 distinct CDR3 sequences, roughly 5% of them seen just once; the ten biggest clones take up around 2.6%. Sequences were derived from whole blood, sampled in connection with sensitization to the hapten diphenylcyclopropenone (DPC). These TCRs come from a woman aged 50 to 60 with alopecia areata. Some clones in this sample may be carry-over from other donors' samples. CDR3s include the opening cysteine and the closing phenylalanine or tryptophan. Fields, in order: V gene, J gene, CDR3 protein.

>TRBV12-3/TRBV12-4|TRBJ2-2
CASSLGRRENTGELFF
>TRBV6-5|TRBJ1-4
CASSYAGQYDEKLFF
>TRBV5-4|TRBJ1-1
CASSLGGEVSTEAFF
>TRBV7-9|TRBJ2-7
CASSPTSGRSFYEQYF
>TRBV19|TRBJ2-2
CASRPSGIGGELFF
>TRBV6-8|TRBJ2-6
CASSPTGGGEANVLTF
>TRBV3-1|TRBJ2-4
CASSQGRRNIQYF
>TRBV25-1|TRBJ2-1
CASSEFGGSSSYNEQFF
>TRBV4-1|TRBJ2-1
CASSQVAGSSYNEQFF
>TRBV6-1|TRBJ1-1
CASSEIGGLNTEAFF
>TRBV11-2|TRBJ2-1
CASSLSGLINEQFF
>TRBV5-6|TRBJ1-2
CASSPRQSVWHGYTF
>TRBV5-1|TRBJ2-4
CASSEQGLNIQYF
>TRBV28|TRBJ1-1
CASSSDRVKAFF
>TRBV7-2|TRBJ2-3
CASSLAGGGTTDTQYF
>TRBV7-8|TRBJ2-1
CASSLVRFAYNEQFF
>TRBV19|TRBJ2-1
CASSRSGTGGNEQFF
>TRBV7-6|TRBJ2-7
CASSFGTSGRGSYEQYF
>TRBV11-2|TRBJ1-2
CASSRQGAQGGYTF
>TRBV7-9|TRBJ2-3
CASSWGQGPDTQYF
>TRBV5-6|TRBJ2-5
CASSFGTEQETQYF
>TRBV6-1|TRBJ1-2
CASSLTAYYGYTF
>TRBV3-1|TRBJ1-5
CASSQLSKGQGSNQPQHF
>TRBV29-1|TRBJ2-2
CSVVSGTTNTGELFF
>TRBV6-2/TRBV6-3|TRBJ2-7
CASSHPPGTAFYEQYF
>TRBV4-1|TRBJ1-2
CASSRSLGYGYTF
>TRBV5-1|TRBJ2-7
CASSLDRSSYEQYF
>TRBV18|TRBJ2-7
CASRGEPYEQYF
>TRBV18|TRBJ2-6
CASSQKSGANVLTF
>TRBV7-2|TRBJ1-1
CASTVTGMITEAFF
>TRBV2|TRBJ1-1
CASRMGGGLNTEAFF
>TRBV12-3/TRBV12-4|TRBJ2-1
CASSLSRGRGEQFF
>TRBV5-6|TRBJ1-5
CASSGGLEPQHF
>TRBV2|TRBJ2-2
CASRYGELFF
>TRBV6-2/TRBV6-3|TRBJ2-7
CASSYQRGTVSYEQYF
>TRBV6-5|TRBJ1-5
CASSYDRGGYQPQHF
>TRBV12-3/TRBV12-4|TRBJ1-2
CASSWGFYGYTF
>TRBV2|TRBJ2-1
CASTLRGTYNEQFF
>TRBV6-6|TRBJ1-6
CASSKGDSPLHF
>TRBV20-1|TRBJ1-6
CSARAGGPINSPLHF
>TRBV20-1|TRBJ2-3
CSARGPADTQYF
>TRBV21-1|TRBJ2-1
CASSARLAGAFYNEQFF
>TRBV10-3|TRBJ2-5
CAISSPLPVGQETQYF